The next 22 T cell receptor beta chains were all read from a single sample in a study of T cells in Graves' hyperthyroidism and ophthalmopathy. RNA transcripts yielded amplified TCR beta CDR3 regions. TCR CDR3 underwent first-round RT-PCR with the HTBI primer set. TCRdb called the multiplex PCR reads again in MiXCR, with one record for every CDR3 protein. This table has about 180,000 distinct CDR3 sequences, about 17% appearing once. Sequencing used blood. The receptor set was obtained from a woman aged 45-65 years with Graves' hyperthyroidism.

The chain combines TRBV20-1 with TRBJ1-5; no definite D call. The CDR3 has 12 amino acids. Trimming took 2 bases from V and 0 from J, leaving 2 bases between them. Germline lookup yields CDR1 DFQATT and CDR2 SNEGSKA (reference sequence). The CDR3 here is CSARNSNQPQHF. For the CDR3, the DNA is TGCAGTGCTAGAAATAGCAATCAGCCCCAGCATTTT.

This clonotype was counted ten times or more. CDR3 sequence: CASSVSGTGTYNEQFF. The CDR3 DNA reads as TGCGCCAGCAGCGTTTCCGGGACGGGCACCTACAATGAGCAGTTCTTC. The rearrangement uses TRBV5-1 and TRBJ2-1; D is perhaps TRBD1 or TRBD2 (5 bases each). Germline CDR1 SGHRS, CDR2 YFSETQ. The V gene lost 4 bases and the J gene lost 2 bases, with 16 bases spanning the gap. This CDR3 spans 16 amino acids.

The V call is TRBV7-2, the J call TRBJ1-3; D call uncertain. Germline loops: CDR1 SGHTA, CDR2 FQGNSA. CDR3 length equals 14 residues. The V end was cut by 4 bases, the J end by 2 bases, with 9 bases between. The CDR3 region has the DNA TGTGCCAGCAGCTCACCCGGGGCTGGAAACACCATATATTTT. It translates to CASSSPGAGNTIYF.

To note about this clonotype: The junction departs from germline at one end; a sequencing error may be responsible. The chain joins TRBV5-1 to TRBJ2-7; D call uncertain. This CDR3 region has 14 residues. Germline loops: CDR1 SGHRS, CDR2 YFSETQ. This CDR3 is CASSLAGPSYERYF. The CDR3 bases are TGCGCCAGCAGCTTGGCAGGCCCCTCCTACGAGCGGTACTTC.

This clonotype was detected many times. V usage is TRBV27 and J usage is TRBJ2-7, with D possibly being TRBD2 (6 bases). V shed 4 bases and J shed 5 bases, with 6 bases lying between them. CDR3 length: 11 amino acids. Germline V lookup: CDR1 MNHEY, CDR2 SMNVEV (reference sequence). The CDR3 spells CASSWGDEQYF. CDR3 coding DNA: TGTGCCAGCAGTTGGGGGGACGAGCAGTACTTC.

The CDR3 nucleotides are TGCAGCGTTCGCGGGGGACGGGCCTCACATGAGCAGTTCTTC. This codes for CSVRGGRASHEQFF. The genes are TRBV29-1 and TRBJ2-1, with TRBD2 matching 7 bases. The CDR3 totals 14 residues. The trim removed 5 bases at V and 8 bases at J, leaving 12 bases unmatched. CDR1 and CDR2 (germline): SQVTM, ANQGSEA.

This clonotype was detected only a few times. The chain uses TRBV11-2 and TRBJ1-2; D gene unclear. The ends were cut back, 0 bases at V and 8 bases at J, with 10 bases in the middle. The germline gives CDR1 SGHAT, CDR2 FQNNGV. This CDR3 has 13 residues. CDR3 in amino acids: CASSLDFQTGYTF. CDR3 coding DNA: TGTGCCAGCAGCTTAGATTTCCAAACCGGCTACACCTTC. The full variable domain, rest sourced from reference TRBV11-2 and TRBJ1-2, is EAGVAQSPRYKIIEKRQSVAFWCNPISGHATLYWYQQILGQGPKLLIQFQNNGVVDDSQLPKDRFSAERLKGVDSTLKIQPAKLEDSAVYLCASSLDFQTGYTFGSGTRLTVV.

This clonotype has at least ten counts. As DNA, the CDR3 is TGTGCCAGCAGACTAGCGGTCAATGAGCAGTTCTTC. This encodes CASRLAVNEQFF. The chain is built from TRBV7-9 and TRBJ2-1; 8 bases match TRBD2. CDR1 and CDR2 (germline): SEHNR, FQNEAQ (reference sequence). The V segment lost 6 bases and the J segment 6 bases; nucleotides outside the gene matches: 1. CDR3 length: 12 amino acids.

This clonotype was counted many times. Here the CDR3 reads CSASQQGKNTEAFF. CDR3 nucleotide sequence: TGCAGTGCTAGCCAACAGGGGAAGAACACTGAAGCTTTCTTT. The gene calls are TRBV20-1 and TRBJ1-1, with 7 nucleotides matching TRBD1. The CDR3 has 14 residues. Germline CDR1 DFQATT, CDR2 SNEGSKA (reference sequence). J gave up 1 base and V 3 bases, and 5 bases lay outside the gene matches.

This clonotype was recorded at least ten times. The CDR3 DNA follows: TGCAGCGTTGACCTCAGGGGCTATGGCTACACCTTC. This gives the protein CSVDLRGYGYTF. The chain has TRBV29-1 and TRBJ1-2; perhaps TRBD1 as D (6 bases). The germline CDR1 and CDR2 sequences are SQVTM and ANQGSEA. The V gene lost 3 bases and the J gene lost 4 bases, with 9 bases spanning the gap. The length of the CDR3 is 12 residues.

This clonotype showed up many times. The CDR3 is CASSFSGVENTEAFF. CDR3 DNA: TGTGCCAGCAGTTTTTCGGGGGTAGAGAACACTGAAGCTTTCTTT. The chain is built from TRBV6-1 and TRBJ1-1; D is possibly TRBD1 (5 bases). Germline lookup yields CDR1 MNHNS and CDR2 SASEGT. This CDR3 contains 15 residues. Trimming took off 5 bases at V and 1 base at J, with 14 bases between the two ends.

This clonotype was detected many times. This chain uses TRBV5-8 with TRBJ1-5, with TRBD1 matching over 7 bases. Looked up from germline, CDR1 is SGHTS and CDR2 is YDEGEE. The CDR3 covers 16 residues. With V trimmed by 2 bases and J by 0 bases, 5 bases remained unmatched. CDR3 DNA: TGTGCCAGCAGCTTAGGGACAGCATATAGCAATCAGCCCCAGCATTTT. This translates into CASSLGTAYSNQPQHF.

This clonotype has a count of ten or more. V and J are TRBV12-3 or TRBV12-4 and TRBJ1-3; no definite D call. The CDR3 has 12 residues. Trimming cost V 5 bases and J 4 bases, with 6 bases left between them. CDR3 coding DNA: TGTGCCAGCAGTCAGGCCGGAAACACCATATATTTT. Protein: CASSQAGNTIYF.

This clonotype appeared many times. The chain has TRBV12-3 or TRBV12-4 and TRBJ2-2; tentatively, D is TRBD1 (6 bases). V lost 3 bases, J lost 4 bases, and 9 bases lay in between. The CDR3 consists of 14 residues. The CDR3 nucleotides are TGTGCCAGCAGTTTCCAGGGGTTCACCGGGGAGCTGTTTTTT. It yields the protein CASSFQGFTGELFF.

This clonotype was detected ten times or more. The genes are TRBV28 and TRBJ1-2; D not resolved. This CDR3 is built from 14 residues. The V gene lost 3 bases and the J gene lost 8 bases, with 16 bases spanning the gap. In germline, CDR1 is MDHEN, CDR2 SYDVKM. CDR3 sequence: CASSLVGSLRGYTF. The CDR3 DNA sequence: TGTGCCAGCAGTTTGGTCGGTTCTCTTCGGGGCTACACCTTC.

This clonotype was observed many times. DNA of the CDR3: TGCAGCGTTGTACAGGGACAAGAGACCCAGTACTTC. Its translation is CSVVQGQETQYF. This rearrangement joins TRBV29-1 to TRBJ2-5; D possibly corresponds to TRBD1 (6 bases). The CDR3 has 12 amino acids. From germline, CDR1 is SQVTM and CDR2 ANQGSEA. V was clipped by 4 bases and J by 2 bases, with 8 bases between them. Full variable domain (outside the CDR3, taken from reference TRBV29-1 and TRBJ2-5): SAVISQKPSRDICQRGTSLTIQCQVDSQVTMMFWYRQQPGQSLTLIATANQGSEATYESGFVIDKFPISRPNLTFSTLTVSNMSPEDSSIYLCSVVQGQETQYFGPGTRLLVL.

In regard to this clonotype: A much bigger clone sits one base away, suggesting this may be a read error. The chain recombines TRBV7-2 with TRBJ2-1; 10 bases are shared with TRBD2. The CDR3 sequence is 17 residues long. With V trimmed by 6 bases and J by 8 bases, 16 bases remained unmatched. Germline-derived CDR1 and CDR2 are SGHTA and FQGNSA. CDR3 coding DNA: TGTGCCAGCAGGCCCGAGCGGGGACTAGCGAGAAGGGATGAGCAGTTCTTC. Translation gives CASRPERGLARRDEQFF.

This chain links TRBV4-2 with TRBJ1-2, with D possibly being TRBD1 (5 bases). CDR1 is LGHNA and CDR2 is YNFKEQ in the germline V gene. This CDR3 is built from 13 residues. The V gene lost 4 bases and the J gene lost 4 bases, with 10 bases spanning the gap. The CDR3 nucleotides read TGTGCCAGCAGCCCCCAGGGATTCTATGGCTACACCTTC. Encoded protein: CASSPQGFYGYTF.

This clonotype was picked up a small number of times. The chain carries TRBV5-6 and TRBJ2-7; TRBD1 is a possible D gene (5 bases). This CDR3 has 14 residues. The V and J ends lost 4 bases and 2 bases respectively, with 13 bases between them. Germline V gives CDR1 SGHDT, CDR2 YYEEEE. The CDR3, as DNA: TGTGCCAGCAGCCTGGGGCCTATGACCTACGAGCAGTACTTC. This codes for CASSLGPMTYEQYF.

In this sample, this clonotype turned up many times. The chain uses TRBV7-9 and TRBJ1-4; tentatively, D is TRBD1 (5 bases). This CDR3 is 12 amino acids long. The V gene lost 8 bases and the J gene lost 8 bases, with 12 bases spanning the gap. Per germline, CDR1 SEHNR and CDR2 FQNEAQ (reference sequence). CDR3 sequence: CASGQGGEKLFF. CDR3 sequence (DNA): TGTGCCAGCGGCCAGGGAGGAGAAAAACTGTTTTTT.

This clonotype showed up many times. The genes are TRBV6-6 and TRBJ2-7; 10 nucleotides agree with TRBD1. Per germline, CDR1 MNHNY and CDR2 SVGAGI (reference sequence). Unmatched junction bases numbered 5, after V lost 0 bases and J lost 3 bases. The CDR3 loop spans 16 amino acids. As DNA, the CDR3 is TGTGCCAGCAGTTACTCGACAGGGGACAGGGGCTACGAGCAGTACTTC. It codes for CASSYSTGDRGYEQYF.

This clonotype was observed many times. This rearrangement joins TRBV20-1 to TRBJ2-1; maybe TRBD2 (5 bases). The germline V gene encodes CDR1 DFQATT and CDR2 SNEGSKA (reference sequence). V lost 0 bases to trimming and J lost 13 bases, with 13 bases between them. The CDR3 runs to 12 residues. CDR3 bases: TGCAGTGCTAGAGATCTGGACTTGAGTCAGTTCTTC. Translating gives CSARDLDLSQFF.